This T cell receptor (beta chain) was found in a study of TIL therapy for anti-PD-1-resistant metastatic lung cancer. This CDR3 spans 14 amino acids. The germline gives CDR1 WNHNN, CDR2 SYGVQD (reference sequence). Trimming took 0 bases from V and 5 from J, leaving 11 bases between them. The libraries were made with immunoSEQ v3. Survey-level samples got 2 million to 2.5 million read pairs; deep-level samples got about 5-6.5 million. Clones were read by immunoSEQ multiplex PCR, and TCRdb kept only the in-frame ones, dropping some. The sample shows 12,000 or so clones, roughly 60% of them seen only once. Regarding time point: pre-treatment sample, taken before nivolumab and TIL therapy. Tumor tissue came from excised metastases, mostly pleural nodules or supraclavicular lymph nodes.

The source is a person aged 25 to 80 with non-small cell lung cancer. This sample comprised tumor tissue, obtained at baseline. This rearrangement joins TRBV10-1 to TRBJ2-7, with D tentatively TRBD1 or TRBD2 (5 bases each). The CDR3 region is CASSESNWGHEQYF. DNA of the CDR3: TGCGCCAGCAGTGAGTCGAACTGGGGACACGAGCAGTACTTC.